This TCR beta chain was captured by sequencing in a study of blood T cell repertoires in COVID-19. Study as a whole: Specimens from acute and convalescent COVID-19 originated in the United States, Italy and Spain.

Only in-frame clones appear in the TCRdb table, and some are missing; sequencing was by immunoSEQ multiplex PCR. The data contain about 150,000 clones, 75% to 90% of them singletons. The germline V and J ends were trimmed by 4 bases and 4 bases, with 11 bases remaining between them. This CDR3 region has 13 residues. Germline V CDR1 and CDR2: LNHDA, SQIVND (reference sequence). V usage is TRBV19 and J usage is TRBJ2-7, with D tentatively TRBD2 (5 bases). Sequenced material: peripheral blood. This TCR came from a man between 18 and 35 years old with COVID-19, enrolled during active disease. The CDR3: CASSRATTYEQYF. CDR3 sequence (DNA): TGTGCCAGTAGTAGAGCGACTACATACGAGCAGTACTTC.